Each of the 7 T cell receptor beta chains below was sequenced from the same sample in a study of T cells in Graves' hyperthyroidism and ophthalmopathy. Amplified regions were TCR beta CDR3 sequences from RNA transcripts. HTBI primers were used for first-round RT-PCR of the TCR CDR3. TCRdb re-derived calls from the multiplex PCR reads in MiXCR, one entry per CDR3 protein. The sample includes a few hundred thousand distinct CDR3 sequences, 46% of them seen just once. The sequencing sample was made of peripheral blood or thyroid tissue (not recorded which). These receptors were taken from an adult woman with Graves' disease, either hyperthyroidism or ophthalmopathy (not recorded which).

In this sample, this clonotype turned up a few times. The chain combines TRBV10-3 with TRBJ1-3; 9 bases fit TRBD1. The germline V gene has CDR1 ENHRY and CDR2 SYGVKD. CDR3 length: 13 amino acids. V was pared by 8 bases and J by 4 bases, with 3 bases of the junction left unmatched. Here the CDR3 DNA reads TGTGCCATCGCACAGGGGGCGGGAAACACCATATATTTT. This gives the protein CAIAQGAGNTIYF.

The CDR3 nucleotides are TGCAGCGTCGGGAAGGACGGCCGCGGAGAGACCCAGTACTTC. Protein: CSVGKDGRGETQYF. The chain combines TRBV29-1 with TRBJ2-5; perhaps TRBD2 as D (5 bases). Germline-derived CDR1 and CDR2 are SQVTM and ANQGSEA. The CDR3 is made up of 14 amino acids. V was clipped by 6 bases and J by 4 bases, with 18 bases between them.

J is TRBJ1-5 and V is TRBV7-8; tentatively, D is TRBD1 (6 bases). Germline V lookup: CDR1 SGHVS, CDR2 FQNEAQ. V was cut by 2 bases and J by 7 bases, with 15 bases left in between. This CDR3 contains 15 residues. This chain's CDR3 is CASSLRVQGAQPQHF. The CDR3 nucleotides read TGTGCCAGCAGCTTAAGGGTACAGGGAGCCCAGCCCCAGCATTTT.

The chain uses TRBV19 and TRBJ2-7; 11 bases are a match to TRBD2. The V and J ends lost 10 bases and 2 bases, in that order; junction bases with no gene match: 7. Germline CDR1 and CDR2: LNHDA and SQIVND (reference sequence). This CDR3 comprises 14 residues. The CDR3 coding sequence is TGTGCCACCGAAGGGACTAGCGGTACCTACGAGCAGTACTTC. This encodes CATEGTSGTYEQYF.

J is TRBJ2-7 and V is TRBV7-9; D gene ambiguous. The V and J ends lost 3 bases and 3 bases respectively, with 15 bases between them. CDR3 length equals 15 residues. Germline V CDR1 and CDR2: SEHNR, FQNEAQ (reference sequence). This CDR3 is CASSFETAPIYEQYF. The CDR3 region has the DNA TGTGCCAGCAGCTTTGAAACGGCGCCGATCTACGAGCAGTACTTC.

This sequence joins TRBV15 and TRBJ2-7; D unresolved. Germline V gives CDR1 LNHNV, CDR2 YYDKDF (reference sequence). V lost 0 bases and J 4 bases, leaving 7 bases between the germline ends. The length of the CDR3 is 13 residues. CDR3 protein: CATSRDPIYEQYF. The CDR3 bases are TGTGCCACCAGCAGAGATCCCATTTACGAGCAGTACTTC.

In the case of this clonotype: This CDR3 is missing its conserved last phenylalanine or tryptophan, likely due to a read error. V usage is TRBV7-6 and J usage is TRBJ1-5; 8 bases are a match to TRBD1. The CDR3 has 14 amino acids. The V gene end was trimmed by 6 bases and the J gene end by 7 bases; junction bases not matched to a gene: 8. Germline CDR1 SGHVS, CDR2 FNYEAQ. CDR3 sequence reads: CASSNRGKGQPQHL. CDR3 nucleotides: TGTGCCAGCAGTAACAGGGGGAAGGGCCAGCCCCAGCATCTT.